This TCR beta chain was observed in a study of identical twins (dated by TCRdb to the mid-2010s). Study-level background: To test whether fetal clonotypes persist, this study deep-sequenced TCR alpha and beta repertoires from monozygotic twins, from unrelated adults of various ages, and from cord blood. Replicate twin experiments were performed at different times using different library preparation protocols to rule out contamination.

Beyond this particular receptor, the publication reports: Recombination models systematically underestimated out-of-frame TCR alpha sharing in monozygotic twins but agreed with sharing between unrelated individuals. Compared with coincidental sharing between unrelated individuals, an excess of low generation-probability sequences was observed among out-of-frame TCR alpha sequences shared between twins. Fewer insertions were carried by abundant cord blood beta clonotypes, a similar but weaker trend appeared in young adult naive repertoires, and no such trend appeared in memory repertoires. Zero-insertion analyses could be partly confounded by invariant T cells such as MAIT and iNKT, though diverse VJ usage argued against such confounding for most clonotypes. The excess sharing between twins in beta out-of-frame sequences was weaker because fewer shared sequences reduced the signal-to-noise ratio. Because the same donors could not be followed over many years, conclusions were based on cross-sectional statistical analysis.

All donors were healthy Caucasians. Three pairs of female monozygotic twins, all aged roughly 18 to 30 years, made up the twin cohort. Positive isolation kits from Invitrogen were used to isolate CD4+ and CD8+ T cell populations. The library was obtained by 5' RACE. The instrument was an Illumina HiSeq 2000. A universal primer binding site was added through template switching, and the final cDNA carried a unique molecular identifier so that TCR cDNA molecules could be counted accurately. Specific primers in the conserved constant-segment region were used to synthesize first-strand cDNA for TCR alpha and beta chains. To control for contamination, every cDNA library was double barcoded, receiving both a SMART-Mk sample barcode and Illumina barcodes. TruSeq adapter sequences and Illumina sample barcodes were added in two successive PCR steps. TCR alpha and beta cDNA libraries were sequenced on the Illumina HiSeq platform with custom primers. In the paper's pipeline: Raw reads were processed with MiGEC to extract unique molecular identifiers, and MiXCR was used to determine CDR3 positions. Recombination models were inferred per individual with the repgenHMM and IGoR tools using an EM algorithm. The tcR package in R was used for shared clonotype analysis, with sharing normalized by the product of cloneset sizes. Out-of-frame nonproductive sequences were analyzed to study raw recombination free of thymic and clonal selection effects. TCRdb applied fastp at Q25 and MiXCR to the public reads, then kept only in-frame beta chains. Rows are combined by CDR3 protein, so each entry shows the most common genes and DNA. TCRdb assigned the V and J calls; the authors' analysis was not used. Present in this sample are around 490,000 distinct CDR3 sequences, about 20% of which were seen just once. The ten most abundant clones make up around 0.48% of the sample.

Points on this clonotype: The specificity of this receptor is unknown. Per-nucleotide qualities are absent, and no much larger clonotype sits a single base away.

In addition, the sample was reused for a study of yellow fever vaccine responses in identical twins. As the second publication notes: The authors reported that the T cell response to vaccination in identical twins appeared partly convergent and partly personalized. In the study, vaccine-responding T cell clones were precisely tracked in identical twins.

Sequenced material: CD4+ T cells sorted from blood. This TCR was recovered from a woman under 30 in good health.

The CDR3 protein is CASRQGQGANNSPLHF. The DNA reads TGTGCCAGCAGACAGGGACAGGGGGCAAATAATTCACCCCTCCACTTT. In this chain, TRBV12-3 or TRBV12-4 is recombined with TRBJ1-6, and 12 junctional nucleotides match TRBD1. The CDR3 contains 16 residues, cysteine and phenylalanine counted. The retained sequence is limited to the CDR3, 48 bases, with the frame set at the first base. The junction shows trimming of 6 bases on V and 5 bases on J, and the gene matches do not reach 5 bases of it.